This T cell receptor (beta chain) was identified during a study of T cells after yellow fever vaccination (dated by TCRdb to 2018 to 2020). With regard to the full study: Libraries from fractions with low cell numbers were prepared with the SMART-Seq v4 Ultra Low Input RNA kit. Blood was collected at multiple timepoints before and after primary and secondary immunization, and bulk PBMC replicates and cell subsets were isolated. To follow T-cell clones before and after primary and booster YFV17D yellow fever vaccination, bulk TCR alpha and beta repertoires were sequenced over time. Two healthy male donors, one aged 18 to 30 and one aged 30 to 40 years, were included in the cohort. Paper-wide results and their limitations: Compared with the primary T-cell response, the secondary T-cell response was weaker but faster, peaking on day 5 rather than day 15. Because the study included only a couple of donors, the extent to which the findings can be generalized is limited. Because abundant contaminating clonotypes from the bulk population could be contained in FACS-sorted repertoires, computational filtering was required. Most clones expanded after primary vaccination were re-detected after the booster (almost 98% of CD4 and around 88% of CD8), suggesting broad memory maintenance. A small fraction of clonotypes showed up in both the CD4 and CD8 compartments, probably as a result of convergent recombination.

To note about this clonotype: Its antigen target is currently unknown. Base qualities are not at hand, and no much larger clone is one base apart.

Synthesis of TCR cDNA relied on 5'RACE template switching, a step that introduced a universal primer site along with unique molecular identifiers. Priming of cDNA synthesis was performed from both the TCR alpha and TCR beta constant segments. Libraries were amplified in two PCR steps, with sample barcodes and sequencing adapters added in the second step. Sequencing of libraries was done on Illumina HiSeq 2500 (2x100 bp) or NovaSeq (2x150 bp). In the source study's methods: Demultiplexing of reads and collapsing into UMI consensus sequences were performed with MIGEC, and V(D)J alignment was carried out with MiXCR. Clonotypes responding to the vaccine were identified with edgeR on replicate PBMC samples, with the criteria of FDR below 0.01 and a log2 fold change above 5 up to day 15. Each bulk clonotype received a CD4 or CD8 identity based on whether the sequenced CD4 or CD8 repertoire contained that clonotype at higher abundance. TCRdb ran its own pipeline on the public reads, namely fastp trimming at Q25 and MiXCR clone calling, and kept in-frame beta chains. Each entry merges the rows of one CDR3 protein and shows their most common DNA and genes. TCRdb's processing, not the study's, gives the V and J calls here. A total of a few hundred thousand distinct CDR3 sequences appear in this sample, around 6.8% of them only once. 15% to 20% of the sample is held by the ten biggest clonotypes.

From cysteine to phenylalanine, the CDR3 is 14 amino acids long. Of all the DNA, just the CDR3 is kept, 42 bases in frame from base 1. Relative to germline, V is 6 bases shorter and J is 3 bases shorter, with 13 bases between their ends. For CDR1 and CDR2, the germline V gene lists SGHTA and FQGNSA. The sample's treatment or condition, from its label and the paper: live attenuated yellow fever vaccine strain. At each blood-draw timepoint, two biological replicates of bulk PBMCs were collected. PBMCs were isolated from peripheral blood using a standard Ficoll-Paque protocol. RNA was extracted with TriZol from bulk PBMCs, CD4 and CD8 fractions, and dextramer-positive and dextramer-negative fractions.

The origin of this receptor is a man between 18 and 35 years old who received the YFV17D yellow fever vaccine. This receptor chain uses TRBV7-2 and TRBJ2-3; confidence is insufficient to name the D gene. The sequencing here drew on PBMCs, taken roughly seven weeks after the first yellow fever vaccination. The CDR3 in this case is CASSSQLGTDTQYF. The nucleotides read TGTGCCAGCAGTTCTCAATTGGGAACAGATACGCAGTATTTT.